The 29 T cell receptor beta chains given below trace back to one sample, sequenced in a study of shared clonotypes between healthy human individuals (dated by TCRdb to 2018 to 2020). Receptors were amplified or captured by the immunoSEQ multiplex PCR assay. The clones in this table, taken by TCRdb from immuneACCESS, are in-frame only. Not every clone is retained; where verified, under half of the shortfall comes from an unresolved V gene, and the cause of the rest is unknown. The sample profile shows roughly 2.1 million clones; about 92% of them were found once. The ten largest clones take up under 2% of the sample. For the CD8 naive samples, CD45RO-negative cells were positively selected for CCR7, yielding a CD45RA+CCR7+ population from which TemRA cells were excluded. The sequenced material came from naive CD8+ T cells from PBMCs. Reading the label with the study, this specimen's cell subset or site is: CD45RA+CCR7+. The source is a man aged 18-30 years in good health. Some clones in this sample may be carry-over from other donors' samples.

The chain couples TRBV18 to TRBJ2-7, with TRBD2 identical over 8 bases. After removal of 3 bases from V and 6 bases from J, the junction contained 7 bases not matched to a gene. The CDR3 spans 14 residues. Germline CDR1 is KGHSH and CDR2 is LQKENI. The CDR3 bases are TGTGCCAGCTCACCGGTCACTAGCGGCGGCGAGCAGTACTTC. Translation: CASSPVTSGGEQYF.

The chain couples TRBV6-5 to TRBJ1-1; tentatively, D is TRBD1 (6 bases). The CDR3 has 14 amino acids. Looked up from germline, CDR1 is MNHEY and CDR2 is SVGAGI. Trimming cost V 6 bases and J 4 bases, with 15 bases left between them. The CDR3 DNA reads TGTGCCAGCAGAATCGGGGGGGGCGGCACTGAAGCTTTCTTT. The encoded protein is CASRIGGGGTEAFF.

The rearrangement joins TRBV7-9 to TRBJ2-3; D remains ambiguous. V lost 7 bases, J lost 5 bases, and 19 bases lay in between. The CDR3 covers 15 residues. The germline CDR1 and CDR2 sequences are SEHNR and FQNEAQ (reference sequence). CDR3 loop: CASTRLDSAQDTQYF. CDR3 bases: TGTGCCAGCACCAGGCTTGATAGTGCCCAAGATACGCAGTATTTT.

The chain carries TRBV5-1 and TRBJ1-1; 9 positions agree with TRBD1. Germline loops: CDR1 SGHRS, CDR2 YFSETQ. CDR3 length equals 17 residues. V lost 4 bases and J lost 0; bases outside the gene matches: 10. DNA for the CDR3: TGCGCCAGCAGCGCAGGACAGGGGTTGGTGATGAACACTGAAGCTTTCTTT. Residues: CASSAGQGLVMNTEAFF.

Written as DNA, the CDR3 is TGTGCCAGCAGTAGAGCAGACAATATTGGAAACACCATATATTTT. It yields the protein CASSRADNIGNTIYF. This chain uses TRBV21-1 with TRBJ1-3; the table gives TRBD1 as D, unverified against the DNA. TRBV21-1 is assigned pseudogene status. The CDR3 extends over 15 amino acids.

The genes are TRBV27 and TRBJ2-7; D may correspond to TRBD1 or TRBD2 (5 bases each). V gave up 4 bases and J gave up 1 base, with 17 bases separating them. Germline lookup yields CDR1 MNHEY and CDR2 SMNVEV (reference sequence). The CDR3 length is 16 residues. This CDR3 reads CASSSSLGALSYEQYF. DNA of the CDR3: TGTGCCAGCAGTTCATCCCTCGGGGCCCTATCCTACGAGCAGTACTTC.

CDR3 sequence reads: CAISESGVGNTIYF. The CDR3, as DNA: TGTGCCATCAGTGAGTCGGGGGTCGGAAACACCATATATTTT. The chain employs TRBV10-3 and TRBJ1-3, with a weak D call TRBD1 (5 bases). This CDR3 contains 14 residues. Trimming took 0 bases from V and 4 from J, leaving 7 bases between them. CDR1 is ENHRY and CDR2 is SYGVKD in the germline V gene.

This rearrangement joins TRBV29-1 to TRBJ2-1; 8 bases are shared with TRBD2. Germline CDR1 SQVTM, CDR2 ANQGSEA. V lost 6 bases and J lost 4; bases outside the gene matches: 11. The CDR3 extends over 15 amino acids. CDR3 region: CSVDESGSLYNEQFF. In DNA form, the CDR3 reads TGCAGCGTGGACGAAAGCGGGAGTCTTTACAATGAGCAGTTCTTC.

The chain joins TRBV28 to TRBJ2-7; 7 nucleotides agree with TRBD1. This CDR3 region has 13 residues. Germline values: CDR1 MDHEN, CDR2 SYDVKM. Losses at the gene ends were 11 bases for V and 6 bases for J; bases not matched to a gene: 13. The CDR3, as DNA: TGTGCCCTCTCCCAAGGTCCAGGGGGCGAGCAGTACTTC. Translated: CALSQGPGGEQYF.

In this sample, this clone turned up once. The rearrangement links TRBV4-1 to TRBJ1-1; D unclear. The CDR3 has 15 residues. Per germline, CDR1 MGHRA and CDR2 YSYEKL. Trimming took 0 bases from V and 1 from J, leaving 9 bases between them. CDR3 in DNA: TGCGCCAGCAGCCAAGAAGCCCGACAGAACACTGAAGCTTTCTTT. Its protein product is CASSQEARQNTEAFF.

The chain links TRBV28 to TRBJ2-3; D uncertain. The germline CDR1 and CDR2 sequences are MDHEN and SYDVKM. The CDR3 totals 15 residues. Trimming stripped 5 bases from V and 2 bases from J, with 14 bases between. CDR3 sequence (DNA): TGTGCCAGCAGTAGGCGCGCGGCCCACACAGATACGCAGTATTTT. Its translation is CASSRRAAHTDTQYF.

The chain recombines TRBV7-2 with TRBJ2-1, with 9 nucleotides matching TRBD1. Trimming took 5 bases from V and 4 from J; bases not matched to a gene: 9. The CDR3 totals 16 residues. The V gene's germline CDR1 is SGHTA and CDR2 FQGNSA. The chain's CDR3 is CASSPRPGQGYNEQFF. The CDR3 bases are TGTGCCAGCAGCCCTAGGCCGGGACAGGGTTACAATGAGCAGTTCTTC.

J is TRBJ1-1 and V is TRBV6-1, with a tentative D call TRBD1 (6 bases). CDR1 MNHNS and CDR2 SASEGT come from the germline V gene. Trimming left V 11 bases short and J 0 bases short, with 16 bases between. This CDR3 is built from 14 residues. The CDR3 DNA reads TGTGCCGCCAGGGGCCCCATTTTGAACACTGAAGCTTTCTTT. Encoded protein: CAARGPILNTEAFF.

In this sample, this clone turned up once. The chain uses TRBV6-5 and TRBJ2-5; 8 bases map to TRBD2. The CDR3 totals 16 residues. V shed 0 bases, J shed 4 bases, and the junction held 7 bases outside the gene matches. Per the germline V gene, CDR1 is MNHEY and CDR2 is SVGAGI. The CDR3 DNA reads as TGTGCCAGCAGTTACTCGTTTGCGGGGGGAGTAGAGACCCAGTACTTC. Translating gives CASSYSFAGGVETQYF.

As for this clone: Other nucleotide sequences from this sample produce the same CDR3. The gene calls are TRBV11-2 and TRBJ2-1, with 12 bases aligning to TRBD2. Losses at the gene ends were 4 bases for V and 4 bases for J; bases not matched to a gene: 5. Germline V CDR1 and CDR2: SGHAT, FQNNGV. This CDR3 is 16 amino acids long. The CDR3 DNA reads as TGTGCCAGCAGCTCCAGGACTAGCGGGGATTACAATGAGCAGTTCTTC. Translation gives CASSSRTSGDYNEQFF.

This clone was seen once. The chain couples TRBV6-1 to TRBJ2-4, with D possibly matching TRBD1 (6 bases). This CDR3 spans 16 amino acids. Deletions cut 2 bases from V and 0 bases from J, with 11 bases between. CDR1 and CDR2 from the germline V gene are MNHNS and SASEGT. CDR3 in amino acids: CASSEMGALAKNIQYF. The CDR3 nucleotides are TGTGCCAGCAGTGAAATGGGGGCCCTAGCCAAAAACATTCAGTACTTC.

This chain connects TRBV27 to TRBJ2-7, with a weak D call TRBD2 (5 bases). The CDR3 length is 15 residues. Germline values: CDR1 MNHEY, CDR2 SMNVEV (reference sequence). Trimming stripped 3 bases from V and 6 bases from J, with 18 bases between. The CDR3 sequence: CASSFNGGSLREQYF. CDR3 DNA sequence: TGTGCCAGCAGTTTCAACGGAGGATCCCTGCGCGAGCAGTACTTC.

The chain joins TRBV27 to TRBJ2-7, with TRBD2 matching 7 bases. The trim removed 7 bases at V and 12 bases at J, leaving 27 bases unmatched. This CDR3 is built from 17 residues. Germline V gene lookup returns CDR1 MNHEY and CDR2 SMNVEV (reference sequence). CDR3 amino acids: CASTRVKVAGVEGRVYF. The CDR3 DNA reads TGTGCCAGCACCCGCGTGAAGGTGGCGGGAGTGGAGGGCCGGGTGTACTTC.

The genes are TRBV7-9 and TRBJ2-1; D might be TRBD1 or TRBD2, each matching 5 bases. CDR1 SEHNR and CDR2 FQNEAQ come from the germline V gene (reference sequence). The CDR3 consists of 14 residues. V shed 5 bases and J shed 6 bases, with 14 bases lying between them. CDR3 coding DNA: TGTGCCAGCAGCCCTTGGGACGGCCCCAATGAGCAGTTCTTC. Residues: CASSPWDGPNEQFF.

This clone was recorded only once. V gene TRBV27 combines with J gene TRBJ1-4; no reliable D call. V dropped 2 bases and J dropped 7 bases, with 8 bases sitting between them. Per the germline V gene, CDR1 is MNHEY and CDR2 is SMNVEV (reference sequence). The CDR3 consists of 13 residues. The CDR3 spells CASSLGNGEKLFF. CDR3 in DNA: TGTGCCAGCAGTTTAGGGAATGGTGAAAAACTGTTTTTT.

The gene calls are TRBV5-1 and TRBJ2-7, with a weak D call TRBD1 (6 bases). Between the trimmed V and J ends, which lost 2 bases and 7 bases, there was a span of 22 bases. Germline CDR1 and CDR2: SGHRS and YFSETQ. The length of the CDR3 is 16 residues. CDR3 loop: CASSFYRVGATGEQYF. Here the CDR3 DNA reads TGCGCCAGCAGCTTCTACCGTGTGGGGGCGACGGGGGAGCAGTACTTC.

The chain employs TRBV7-3 and TRBJ2-7, with 11 positions matching TRBD2. Germline V gives CDR1 SGHTA, CDR2 FQGTGA. V lost 4 bases and J lost 4; bases outside the gene matches: 9. The CDR3 runs 16 residues. CDR3 sequence (DNA): TGTGCCAGCAGCTCCGCCACTAGCGGGAGATTGTACGAGCAGTACTTC. This codes for CASSSATSGRLYEQYF.

DNA for the CDR3: TGTGCCAGCAGGGTGGATGGGGGGTCCGATGGCAATCAGCCCCAGCATTTT. Encoded protein: CASRVDGGSDGNQPQHF. The chain recombines TRBV27 with TRBJ1-5; a weak D match, TRBD1 (5 bases). The CDR3 is made up of 17 amino acids. Germline CDR1 and CDR2: MNHEY and SMNVEV (reference sequence). Trimming left V 6 bases short and J 2 bases short, with 20 bases between.

The CDR3 loop is CASRKSKRTEAFF. DNA for the CDR3: TGTGCCAGTAGAAAATCGAAACGGACTGAAGCTTTCTTT. The chain employs TRBV19 and TRBJ1-1; no reliable D call. Between the trimmed V and J ends, which lost 6 bases and 5 bases, there was a span of 13 bases. The length of the CDR3 is 13 residues. CDR1 is LNHDA and CDR2 is SQIVND in the germline V gene (reference sequence).

V gene TRBV6-5 combines with J gene TRBJ1-5; D is unclear. With 7 bases removed from V and 4 bases from J, the gap between germline ends came to 2 bases. The V gene's germline CDR1 is MNHEY and CDR2 SVGAGI. The CDR3 covers 10 residues. This chain's CDR3 is CASINQPQHF. CDR3 nucleotide sequence: TGTGCCAGCATTAATCAGCCCCAGCATTTT.

This clone was observed a single time. The J gene is TRBJ1-2, the V gene TRBV27; D perhaps matches TRBD1 (5 bases). This CDR3 has 14 amino acids. Germline-derived CDR1 and CDR2 are MNHEY and SMNVEV (reference sequence). V was trimmed by 6 bases and J by 8 bases, leaving 19 bases between them. The CDR3, as DNA: TGTGCCAGCAGATGGGTCGGTGGGGCGGAGGGCTACACCTTC. The encoded protein is CASRWVGGAEGYTF.

The chain carries TRBV27 and TRBJ2-1; D perhaps matches TRBD1 (5 bases). V was cut by 2 bases and J by 4 bases, with 12 bases left in between. Germline V gene lookup returns CDR1 MNHEY and CDR2 SMNVEV (reference sequence). The CDR3 loop spans 15 amino acids. DNA of the CDR3: TGTGCCAGCAGTTTACAGGGCCCCCGTTACAATGAGCAGTTCTTC. It yields the protein CASSLQGPRYNEQFF.

A single count supports this clone. The CDR3 reads CASSRTSGRISEQFF. The CDR3 DNA reads TGTGCCAGCAGTCGGACTAGCGGGAGAATATCTGAGCAGTTCTTC. The chain has TRBV2 and TRBJ2-1, with 13 positions matching TRBD2. V was clipped by 5 bases and J by 9 bases; unmatched bases: 7. From germline, CDR1 is SNHLY and CDR2 FYNNEI. The CDR3 sequence is 15 residues long.

Details on this clone: This CDR3 is also generated by other DNA sequences in the sample. The rearrangement links TRBV11-3 to TRBJ2-3; D unresolved. Looked up from germline, CDR1 is SGHNT and CDR2 is YENEEA. The CDR3 covers 14 residues. V was pared by 1 base and J by 3 bases, with 8 bases between. CDR3 sequence: CASSLVGSTDTQYF. The DNA for the CDR3 is TGTGCCAGCAGCTTAGTGGGCTCGACAGATACGCAGTATTTT.